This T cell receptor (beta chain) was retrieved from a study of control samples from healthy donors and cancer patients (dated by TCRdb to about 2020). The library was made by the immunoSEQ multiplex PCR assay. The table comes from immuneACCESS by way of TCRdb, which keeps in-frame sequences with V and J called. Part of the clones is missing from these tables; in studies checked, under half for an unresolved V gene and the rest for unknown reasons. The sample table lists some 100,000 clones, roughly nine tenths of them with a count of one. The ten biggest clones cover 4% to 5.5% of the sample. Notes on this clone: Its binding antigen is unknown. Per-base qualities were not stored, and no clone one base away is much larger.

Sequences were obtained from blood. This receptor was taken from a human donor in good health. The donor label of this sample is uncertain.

The DNA is as follows: TGTGCCAGCAGCGGAGGGCTGGGGGGCGTAGCCCAGCATTTT. The translation is CASSGGLGGVAQHF. The rearranged segments are TRBV7-2 and TRBJ1-5, with TRBD1 perhaps the D gene, on 6 matching bases. Measured from the cysteine to the phenylalanine, the CDR3 is 14 residues long. This entry keeps only the CDR3 DNA: 42 bases, framed from base 1. As encoded in the germline V gene, CDR1 is SGHTA while CDR2 is FQGNSA. V loses 5 bases of germline sequence and J loses 11 bases, and the interval between the two ends is 19 bases.